Described below is a single T cell receptor beta chain sequence and its context. From RNA transcripts, TCR beta CDR3 regions were amplified. First-round RT-PCR of the TCR CDR3 relied on the HTBI primer set. TCRdb independently ran MiXCR on the multiplex PCR reads; one entry per CDR3 protein. The sample lists around 580,000 distinct CDR3 sequences; around 42% were seen once. The data stem from a study of T cells in Graves' hyperthyroidism and ophthalmopathy. CDR1 KGHDR and CDR2 SFDVKD come from the germline V gene. The V gene lost 4 bases and the J gene lost 1 base, with 9 bases spanning the gap. There are 14 residues in the CDR3. Absent ophthalmopathy progression within 18 months defined stable Graves' hyperthyroidism.

This chain joins TRBV24-1 and TRBJ2-5; tentative D call: TRBD2 (6 bases). Sequenced: peripheral blood or thyroid tissue (not recorded which). The sequence was obtained from a woman aged 18 to 35 with Graves' hyperthyroidism. Written as DNA, the CDR3 is TGTGCCACCAGTGAGGCGGGGACCCAAGAGACCCAGTACTTC. It translates to CATSEAGTQETQYF.